These 12 T cell receptor beta chains share one sample of origin, sequenced in a study of spatial heterogeneity in lung cancer. Via MiXCR, TCRdb re-called the 5' RACE reads, giving one row per CDR3 protein. The table includes tens of thousands of distinct CDR3 sequences, approximately 21% detected once. Time point described: sample taken at primary tumor resection. In each case, whole RNA from tumor, nontumor lung or frozen PBMC was sequenced unsorted. The specimen was PBMCs, collected at surgery. The receptors were gathered from a male donor with early-stage non-small cell lung cancer.

This clonotype appeared a few times. This chain connects TRBV4-3 to TRBJ1-5; D remains ambiguous. The CDR3 is 15 residues long. V was shortened by 1 base and J by 0 bases, with 7 bases between the two germline ends. CDR1 and CDR2 from the germline V gene are LGHNA and YSLEER. The CDR3 DNA follows: TGCGCCAGCAGCCAAGTCGCCTATAGCAATCAGCCCCAGCATTTT. Protein product: CASSQVAYSNQPQHF.

V gene TRBV21-1 combines with J gene TRBJ1-2. TRBV21-1 is a recognized pseudogene. The CDR3 sequence is 12 residues long. Written as DNA, the CDR3 is TGTGCCAGCAGAGCACGGTCCTATGGCTACACCTTC. It is translated as CASRARSYGYTF.

This clonotype turned up a few times. The CDR3 region has the DNA TGTGCCAGCAGTTACGCGGCGACAGCTCAATATGGCTACACCTTC. Amino acid sequence: CASSYAATAQYGYTF. The chain employs TRBV6-2 or TRBV6-3 and TRBJ1-2, with a possible D match to TRBD1 (5 bases). V lost 2 bases, J lost 5 bases, and 15 bases lay in between. Germline-derived CDR1 and CDR2 are MNHEY and SVGEGT. This CDR3 spans 15 amino acids.

This clonotype was counted a few times. This chain connects TRBV6-6 to TRBJ2-5; D tentatively reads TRBD1 or TRBD2 (6 bases each). The germline V gene encodes CDR1 MNHNY and CDR2 SVGAGI (reference sequence). V was shortened by 2 bases and J by 5 bases, with 21 bases between the two germline ends. The CDR3 loop spans 17 amino acids. The CDR3 here is CASSYPGVGGRNETQYF. DNA for the CDR3: TGTGCCAGCAGTTACCCCGGCGTAGGGGGGCGTAACGAGACCCAGTACTTC.

In this sample, this clonotype turned up a few times. V and J are TRBV2 and TRBJ1-1, with D uncertain. The V gene lost 6 bases and the J gene lost 7 bases, with 9 bases spanning the gap. This CDR3 spans 11 amino acids. Germline CDR1 SNHLY, CDR2 FYNNEI. The CDR3 DNA reads as TGTGCCAGCAGGGAATATAATGAAGCTTTCTTT. It is translated as CASREYNEAFF.

This clonotype occurred a few times. The chain recombines TRBV7-2 with TRBJ2-1, with TRBD2 as a possible D gene (6 bases). The CDR3 covers 14 residues. Germline loops: CDR1 SGHTA, CDR2 FQGNSA. V lost 0 bases and J 9 bases, leaving 12 bases between the germline ends. CDR3 sequence reads: CASSLAGGAGEQFF. CDR3 nucleotides: TGTGCCAGCAGCTTAGCCGGGGGAGCCGGTGAGCAGTTCTTC.

V and J are TRBV6-1 and TRBJ2-2, with 11 bases matching TRBD1. The CDR3 extends over 16 amino acids. V gave up 7 bases and J gave up 0 bases; unmatched junction bases: 4. CDR1 is MNHNS and CDR2 is SASEGT in the germline V gene. This CDR3 is CASIGTGGPNTGELFF. CDR3 DNA sequence: TGTGCCAGCATTGGGACAGGGGGTCCGAACACCGGGGAGCTGTTTTTT.

A note on this clonotype: An end of the junction does not agree with germline; a read error may underlie this. The chain carries TRBV11-3 and TRBJ2-1, with D perhaps matching TRBD1 or TRBD2 (6 bases each). CDR1 is SGHNT and CDR2 is YENEEA in the germline V gene. This CDR3 spans 13 amino acids. CDR3 sequence reads: CASEGGFYNKQFF. The CDR3 DNA reads TGTGCCAGCGAAGGGGGGTTTTACAATAAGCAGTTCTTC.

CDR3 DNA sequence: TGCAGCGTTGACGCGGCCCAATTCATCACAGATACGCAGTATTTT. Translation: CSVDAAQFITDTQYF. This chain joins TRBV29-1 and TRBJ2-3; D not certain. There are 15 residues in the CDR3. CDR1 is SQVTM, CDR2 ANQGSEA, per germline. Trimming took 3 bases from V and 2 from J, leaving 15 bases between them.

This clonotype appeared a few times. The rearrangement links TRBV19 to TRBJ2-3; D is uncertain. Germline CDR1 is LNHDA and CDR2 is SQIVND (reference sequence). The V end was cut by 7 bases, the J end by 9 bases, with 14 bases between. There are 12 residues in the CDR3. In DNA form, the CDR3 reads TGTGCCAGTATGGAGCAGACCGGAACGCAGTATTTT. It yields the protein CASMEQTGTQYF.

This clonotype was seen only a few times. The chain carries TRBV6-5 and TRBJ2-1, with TRBD2 matching 9 bases. With 6 bases clipped from V and 8 bases from J, the junction kept 11 bases outside the gene matches. This CDR3 has 15 amino acids. Germline V gene sequence: CDR1 MNHEY, CDR2 SVGAGI. CDR3 residues: CASSSMSGRLHEQFF. The DNA of the CDR3 is TGTGCCAGCAGCAGTATGAGCGGGAGGCTGCATGAGCAGTTCTTC.

This clonotype was detected a few times. J is TRBJ2-7 and V is TRBV9; TRBD2 agrees at 11 bases. Germline CDR1 is SGDLS and CDR2 is YYNGEE. CDR3 length: 15 amino acids. The J segment lost 4 bases and the V segment lost 3 bases, leaving 6 bases of the junction unmatched. The CDR3 here is CASSEAGTSGYEQYF. CDR3 coding DNA: TGTGCCAGCAGCGAGGCCGGGACTAGCGGATACGAGCAGTACTTC.